These T cell receptor beta chains were read from a single sample in a study of cytomegalovirus exposure and HLA in healthy donors. Clones were read by immunoSEQ multiplex PCR, and TCRdb kept only the in-frame ones, dropping some. The table includes over 200,000 clones, over 75% detected once. The sequenced sample consisted of PBMCs. These receptors were taken from a woman aged 18-35 years in good health and CMV-seropositive. The CDR3 runs from the conserved cysteine through the conserved F or W. Fields, in order: CDR3 protein, CDR3 DNA, clone size, V gene, D gene, J gene. The D gene is left open where the match is weak. Expanded clones get a size class; other rows say once, few or many, or leave the size out.

CDR3: CAWSSTGDIGNTIYF
DNA: TGTGCCTGGAGTTCCACGGGGGATATTGGAAACACCATATATTTT
size: .
V: TRBV30
D: .
J: TRBJ1-3

CDR3: CASRFGTHSNQPQHF
DNA: TGTGCCAGCAGATTCGGGACACACAGCAATCAGCCCCAGCATTTT
size: once
V: TRBV28
D: .
J: TRBJ1-5

CDR3: CASSLTSGSEETQYF
DNA: TGTGCCAGCAGTTTAACTAGCGGGAGTGAGGAGACCCAGTACTTC
size: .
V: TRBV27
D: TRBD2
J: TRBJ2-5

CDR3: CASSPNPGMNTEAFF
DNA: TGTGCCAGCAGTCCTAACCCAGGGATGAACACTGAAGCTTTCTTT
size: .
V: TRBV28
D: .
J: TRBJ1-1

CDR3: CASSLLAAPNTEAFF
DNA: TGTGCCAGCAGCCTTCTCGCGGCCCCGAACACTGAAGCTTTCTTT
size: .
V: TRBV27
D: .
J: TRBJ1-1

CDR3: CASSLQGAGELFF
DNA: TGTGCCAGCAGCTTACAGGGGGCCGGGGAGCTGTTTTTT
size: once
V: TRBV5-4
D: TRBD1
J: TRBJ2-2

CDR3: CASSVASSTDTQYF
DNA: TGTGCCAGCAGCGTAGCTTCCAGCACAGATACGCAGTATTTT
size: .
V: TRBV9
D: .
J: TRBJ2-3

CDR3: CASSLALNGKLFF
DNA: TGCGCCAGCAGCTTGGCCCTGAACGGAAAACTGTTTTTT
size: .
V: TRBV5-1
D: .
J: TRBJ1-4

CDR3: CASSRESYEQYF
DNA: TGTGCCAGCAGCCGGGAATCCTACGAGCAGTACTTC
size: few
V: TRBV2
D: .
J: TRBJ2-7

CDR3: CASSRGLNGPKLFF
DNA: TGTGCCAGCAGTAGGGGACTTAATGGACCCAAACTGTTTTTT
size: .
V: TRBV6-5
D: .
J: TRBJ1-4

CDR3: CASRDRDYEQYF
DNA: TGTGCCAGCAGGGACAGGGACTACGAGCAGTACTTC
size: once
V: TRBV19
D: TRBD1
J: TRBJ2-7